This T cell receptor (beta chain) was sequenced in a study of blood T cell repertoires in COVID-19. The overall study: Acute-phase and convalescent COVID-19 samples originated in the United States, Italy and Spain.

CDR1 is DFQATT and CDR2 is SNEGSKA in the germline V gene (reference sequence). The CDR3 contains 13 residues. J lost 8 bases, V lost 3 bases, and 7 bases had no gene match. Authors' processing steps: Cell counts per sample came from amplifying reference gene primers. Clones were sequenced by immunoSEQ multiplex PCR, and TCRdb holds only the in-frame ones, with some missing. V, J and clone size are taken as reported in that table, and D and trimming were inferred from the DNA itself. Counted here are over 70,000 clones, about 90% occurring once; the ten biggest clones make up roughly 4.5%. J is TRBJ1-2 and V is TRBV20-1; 9 positions agree with TRBD1. This receptor was identified in a woman over 75 with active or convalescent COVID-19. The sample was peripheral blood. This CDR3 reads CSASTPGTGGYTF. The CDR3 DNA reads TGCAGTGCTAGTACCCCCGGGACAGGGGGCTACACCTTC.